This T cell receptor beta chain was sequenced in a study of T cell responses to AZD1222 COVID-19 vaccine. General study points: Nearly half of spike-specific TCRs reportedly target unmutated variant regions.

V was pared by 7 bases and J by 10 bases, with 8 bases of the junction left unmatched. Per the germline V gene, CDR1 is SGDLS and CDR2 is YYNGEE. CDR3 length: 12 amino acids. This table comes from immunoSEQ multiplex PCR, and its TCRdb copy is limited to in-frame clones, with some not included. The table includes 150,000 to 200,000 clones, more than 75% detected once. On this clone itself: Antigen unknown.

The chain joins TRBV9 to TRBJ2-1; TRBD2 matches 7 bases. The receptor was derived from an adult who received the AZD1222 COVID-19 vaccine. Source: peripheral blood, taken 28 days after the second AZD1222 dose. The CDR3, as DNA: TGTGCCAGCGGAGGGCCGGGAGGAGAGCAGTTCTTC. Its protein product is CASGGPGGEQFF.